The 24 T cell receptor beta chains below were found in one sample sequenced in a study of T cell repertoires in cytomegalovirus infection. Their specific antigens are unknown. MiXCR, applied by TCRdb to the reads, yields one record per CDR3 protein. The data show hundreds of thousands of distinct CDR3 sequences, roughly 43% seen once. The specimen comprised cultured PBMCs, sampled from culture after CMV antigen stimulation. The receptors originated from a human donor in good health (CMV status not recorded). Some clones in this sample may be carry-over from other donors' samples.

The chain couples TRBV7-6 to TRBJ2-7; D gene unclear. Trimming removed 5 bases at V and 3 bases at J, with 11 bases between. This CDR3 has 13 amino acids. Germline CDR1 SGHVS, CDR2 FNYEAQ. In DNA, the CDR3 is TGTGCCAGCAGCGTTCAAGAAGACTACGAGCAGTACTTC. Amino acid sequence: CASSVQEDYEQYF.

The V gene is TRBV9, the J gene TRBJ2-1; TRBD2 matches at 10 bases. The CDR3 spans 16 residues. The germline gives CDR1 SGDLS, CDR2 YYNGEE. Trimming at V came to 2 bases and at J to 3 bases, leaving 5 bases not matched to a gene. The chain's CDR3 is CASSVSGRAIYNEQFF. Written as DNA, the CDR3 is TGTGCCAGCAGCGTGAGCGGGAGGGCCATCTACAATGAGCAGTTCTTC.

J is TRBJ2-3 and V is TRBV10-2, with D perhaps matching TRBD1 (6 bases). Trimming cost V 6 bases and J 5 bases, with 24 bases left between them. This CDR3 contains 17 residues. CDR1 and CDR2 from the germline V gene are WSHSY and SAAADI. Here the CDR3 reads CASRGSFGQGSGDTQYF. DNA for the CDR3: TGCGCCAGCAGAGGGAGTTTCGGGCAGGGGTCCGGAGATACGCAGTATTTT.

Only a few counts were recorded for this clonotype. Here the CDR3 DNA reads TGTGCCAGCAGCCAGCCCCGGGCAGTTGGGAACGAACTGTTTTTT. Translated, it gives CASSQPRAVGNELFF. The chain uses TRBV7-8 and TRBJ1-4; D uncertain. Germline V gives CDR1 SGHVS, CDR2 FQNEAQ. The CDR3 runs to 15 residues. V was pared by 5 bases and J by 12 bases, with 22 bases between.

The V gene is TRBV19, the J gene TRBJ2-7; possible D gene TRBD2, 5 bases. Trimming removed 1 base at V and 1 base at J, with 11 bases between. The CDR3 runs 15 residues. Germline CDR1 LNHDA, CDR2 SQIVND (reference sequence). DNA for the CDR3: TGTGCCAGTAGTATAGCAAGCGGTTATTCCTACGAGCAGTACTTC. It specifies CASSIASGYSYEQYF.

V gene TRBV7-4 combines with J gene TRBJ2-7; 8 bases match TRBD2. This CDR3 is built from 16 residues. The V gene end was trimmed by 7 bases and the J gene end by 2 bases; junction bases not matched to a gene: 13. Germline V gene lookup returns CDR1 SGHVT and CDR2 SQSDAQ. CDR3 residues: CASTNTREAPTYEQYF. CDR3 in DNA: TGTGCCAGCACCAACACGCGGGAGGCCCCCACCTACGAGCAGTACTTC.

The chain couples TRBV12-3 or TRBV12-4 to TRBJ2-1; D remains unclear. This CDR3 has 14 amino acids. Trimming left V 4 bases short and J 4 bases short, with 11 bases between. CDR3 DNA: TGTGCCAGCAGTTCCGGAGACGGTTACAATGAGCAGTTCTTC. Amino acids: CASSSGDGYNEQFF.

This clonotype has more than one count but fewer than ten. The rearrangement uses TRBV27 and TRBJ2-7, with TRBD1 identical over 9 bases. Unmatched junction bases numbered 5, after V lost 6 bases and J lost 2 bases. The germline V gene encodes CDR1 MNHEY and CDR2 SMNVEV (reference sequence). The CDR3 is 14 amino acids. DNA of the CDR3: TGTGCCAGCAGCACGGGACAGGGAGCCTACGAGCAGTACTTC. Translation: CASSTGQGAYEQYF.

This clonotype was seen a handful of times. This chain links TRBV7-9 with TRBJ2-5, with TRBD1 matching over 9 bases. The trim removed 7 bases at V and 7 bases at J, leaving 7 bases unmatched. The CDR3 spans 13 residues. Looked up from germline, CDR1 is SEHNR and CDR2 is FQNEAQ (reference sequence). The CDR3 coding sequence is TGTGCCAGCACCATCGGACAGGGGTCGACCCAGTACTTC. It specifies CASTIGQGSTQYF. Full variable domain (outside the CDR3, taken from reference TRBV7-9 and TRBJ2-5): DTGVSQNPRHKITKRGQNVTFRCDPISEHNRLYWYRQTLGQGPEFLTYFQNEAQLEKSRLLSDRFSAERPKGSFSTLEIQRTEQGDSAMYLCASTIGQGSTQYFGPGTRLLVL.

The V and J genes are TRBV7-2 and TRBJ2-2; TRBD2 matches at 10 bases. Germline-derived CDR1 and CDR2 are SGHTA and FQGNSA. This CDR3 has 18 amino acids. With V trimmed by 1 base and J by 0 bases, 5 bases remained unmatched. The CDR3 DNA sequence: TGTGCCAGCAGCTTAGGAACTAGCGGGGTCTCGAACACCGGGGAGCTGTTTTTT. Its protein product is CASSLGTSGVSNTGELFF. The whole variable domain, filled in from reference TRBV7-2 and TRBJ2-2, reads GAGVSQSPSNKVTEKGKDVELRCDPISGHTALYWYRQSLGQGLEFLIYFQGNSAPDKSGLPSDRFSAERTGGSVSTLTIQRTQQEDSAVYLCASSLGTSGVSNTGELFFGEGSRLTVL.

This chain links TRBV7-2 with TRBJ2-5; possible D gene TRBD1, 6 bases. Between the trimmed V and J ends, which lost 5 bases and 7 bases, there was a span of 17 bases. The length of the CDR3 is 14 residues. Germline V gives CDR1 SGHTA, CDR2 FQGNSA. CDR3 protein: CASSLQGQIGTQYF. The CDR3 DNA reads TGTGCCAGCAGCCTACAGGGACAAATAGGGACCCAGTACTTC.

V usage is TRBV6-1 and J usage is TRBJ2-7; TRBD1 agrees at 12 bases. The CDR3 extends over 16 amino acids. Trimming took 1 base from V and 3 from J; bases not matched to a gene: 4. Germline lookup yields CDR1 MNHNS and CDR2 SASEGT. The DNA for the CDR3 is TGTGCCAGCAGTGAAGGGGACAGGGGGCTATTCTACGAGCAGTACTTC. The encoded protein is CASSEGDRGLFYEQYF.

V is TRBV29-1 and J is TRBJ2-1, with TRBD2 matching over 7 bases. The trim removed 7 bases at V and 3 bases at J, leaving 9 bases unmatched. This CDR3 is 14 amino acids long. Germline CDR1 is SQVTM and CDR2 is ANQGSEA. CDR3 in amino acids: CSASRGENYNEQFF. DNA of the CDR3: TGCAGCGCCTCCCGGGGGGAGAACTACAATGAGCAGTTCTTC.

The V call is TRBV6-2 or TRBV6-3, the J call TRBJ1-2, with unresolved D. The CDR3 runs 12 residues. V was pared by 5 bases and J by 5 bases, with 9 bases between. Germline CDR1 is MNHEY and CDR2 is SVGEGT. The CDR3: CASSMDGYGYTF. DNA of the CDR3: TGTGCCAGCAGTATGGACGGTTATGGCTACACCTTC.

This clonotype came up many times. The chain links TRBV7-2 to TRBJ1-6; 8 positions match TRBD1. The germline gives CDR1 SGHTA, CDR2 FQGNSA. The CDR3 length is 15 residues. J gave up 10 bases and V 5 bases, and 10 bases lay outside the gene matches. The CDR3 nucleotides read TGTGCCAGCAGCAGACACGGGACAGGCGGCTCACCCCTCCACTTT. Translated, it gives CASSRHGTGGSPLHF.

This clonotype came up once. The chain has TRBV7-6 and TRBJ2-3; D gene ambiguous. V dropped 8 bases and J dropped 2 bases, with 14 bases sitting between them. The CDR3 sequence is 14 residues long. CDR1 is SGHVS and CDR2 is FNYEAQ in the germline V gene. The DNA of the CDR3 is TGTGCCAGCGTCCTCCTGGTCCACACAGATACGCAGTATTTT. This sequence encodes CASVLLVHTDTQYF.

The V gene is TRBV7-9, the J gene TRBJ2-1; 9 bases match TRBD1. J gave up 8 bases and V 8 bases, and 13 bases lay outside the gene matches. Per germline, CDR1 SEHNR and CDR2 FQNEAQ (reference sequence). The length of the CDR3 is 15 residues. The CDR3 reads CASRYPGQGFDEQFF. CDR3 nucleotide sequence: TGTGCCAGCCGGTATCCAGGACAGGGGTTCGATGAGCAGTTCTTC.

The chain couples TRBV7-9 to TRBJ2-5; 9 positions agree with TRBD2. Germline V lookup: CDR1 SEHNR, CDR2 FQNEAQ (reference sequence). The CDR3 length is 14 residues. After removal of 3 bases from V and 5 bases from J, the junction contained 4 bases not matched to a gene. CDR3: CASSFSGGRETQYF. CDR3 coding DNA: TGTGCCAGCAGCTTTAGCGGGGGACGCGAGACCCAGTACTTC.

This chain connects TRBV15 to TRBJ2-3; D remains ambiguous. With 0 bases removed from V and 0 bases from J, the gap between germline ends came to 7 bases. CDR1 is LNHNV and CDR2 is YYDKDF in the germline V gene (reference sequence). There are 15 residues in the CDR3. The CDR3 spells CATSREGQSTDTQYF. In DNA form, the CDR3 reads TGTGCCACCAGCAGAGAGGGCCAGAGCACAGATACGCAGTATTTT. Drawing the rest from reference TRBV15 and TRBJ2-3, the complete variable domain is DAMVIQNPRYQVTQFGKPVTLSCSQTLNHNVMYWYQQKSSQAPKLLFHYYDKDFNNEADTPDNFQSRRPNTSFCFLDIRSPGLGDTAMYLCATSREGQSTDTQYFGPGTRLTVL.

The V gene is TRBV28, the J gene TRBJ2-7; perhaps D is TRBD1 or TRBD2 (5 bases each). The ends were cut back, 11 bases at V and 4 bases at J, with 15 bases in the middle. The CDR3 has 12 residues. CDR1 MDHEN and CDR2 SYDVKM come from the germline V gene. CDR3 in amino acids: CAAGGEGYEQYF. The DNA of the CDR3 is TGTGCCGCTGGGGGAGAGGGTTACGAGCAGTACTTC.

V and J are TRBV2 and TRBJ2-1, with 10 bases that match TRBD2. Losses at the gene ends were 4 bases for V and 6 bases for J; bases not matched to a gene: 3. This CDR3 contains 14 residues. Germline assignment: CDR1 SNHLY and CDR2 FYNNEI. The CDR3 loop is CASSGTSGRNEQFF. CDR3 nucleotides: TGTGCCAGCAGTGGGACTAGCGGTCGCAATGAGCAGTTCTTC.

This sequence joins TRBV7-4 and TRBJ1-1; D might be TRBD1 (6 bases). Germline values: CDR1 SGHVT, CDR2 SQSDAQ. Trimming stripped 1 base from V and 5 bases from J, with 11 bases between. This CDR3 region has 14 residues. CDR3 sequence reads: CASSLGAGTTEAFF. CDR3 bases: TGTGCCAGCAGCTTAGGCGCAGGGACAACTGAAGCTTTCTTT.

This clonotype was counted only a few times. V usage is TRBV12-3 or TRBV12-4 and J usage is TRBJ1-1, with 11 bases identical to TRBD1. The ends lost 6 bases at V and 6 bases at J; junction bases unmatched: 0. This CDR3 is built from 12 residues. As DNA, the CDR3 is TGTGCCAGCAGGGGACAGGGGGCTGAAGCTTTCTTT. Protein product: CASRGQGAEAFF.

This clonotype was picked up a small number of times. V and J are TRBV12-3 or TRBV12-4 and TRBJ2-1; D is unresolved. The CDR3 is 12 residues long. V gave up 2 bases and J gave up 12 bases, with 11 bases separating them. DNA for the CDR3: TGTGCCAGCAGTTTATCTCGTACGGGGCAGTTCTTC. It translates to CASSLSRTGQFF.